This entry lists 12 T cell receptor beta chains sequenced from one sample in a study of shared clonotypes between healthy human individuals (dated by TCRdb to the early 2020s). Library generation was performed with the immunoSEQ multiplex PCR assay. Held by TCRdb, this immuneACCESS table contains in-frame sequences only and omits some clones. Under half of the omission traces to an unresolved V gene where checked; the cause of the rest is unknown. The sample data list approximately 2,000,000 clones, and less than 95% of these were observed just once. The ten largest clones capture around 0.38% of the sample. Material for sequencing was naive CD4+ T cells from PBMCs. The cell subset or site label on this specimen signifies: CD45RA+ positively selected. The receptors stem from a man aged 18 to 30 in good health. Some clones in this sample may be carry-over from other donors' samples.

The chain recombines TRBV30 with TRBJ2-1; 8 nucleotides align to TRBD2. This CDR3 contains 15 residues. With V trimmed by 7 bases and J by 0 bases, 8 bases remained unmatched. Germline CDR1 and CDR2: GTSNPN and SVGIG (reference sequence). The CDR3 here is CASEPGTSSYNEQFF. The CDR3 bases are TGTGCCTCGGAGCCAGGGACTAGCTCCTACAATGAGCAGTTCTTC.

The rearrangement joins TRBV6-5 to TRBJ2-7; 9 positions match TRBD2. The CDR3 is 16 residues long. Trimming at V came to 0 bases and at J to 3 bases, leaving 6 bases not matched to a gene. Looked up from germline, CDR1 is MNHEY and CDR2 is SVGAGI. CDR3 protein: CASSYSIGTSFYEQYF. The CDR3 DNA is TGTGCCAGCAGTTACTCGATCGGGACTAGCTTCTACGAGCAGTACTTC.

The chain links TRBV15 to TRBJ2-7; the match to TRBD2 covers 16 bases. The CDR3 runs 19 residues. Germline values: CDR1 LNHNV, CDR2 YYDKDF (reference sequence). The V segment lost 1 base and the J segment 1 base; nucleotides outside the gene matches: 7. The CDR3 nucleotides are TGTGCCACCAGCAGAGTCGGGACTAGCGGGAGGGCCGAATCCTACGAGCAGTACTTC. Protein sequence: CATSRVGTSGRAESYEQYF.

J is TRBJ2-3 and V is TRBV5-6; D uncertain. The germline gives CDR1 SGHDT, CDR2 YYEEEE. This CDR3 has 13 amino acids. Trimming took 3 bases from V and 1 from J, leaving 6 bases between them. The DNA of the CDR3 is TGTGCCAGCAGCTCTTCGGGCACAGATACGCAGTATTTT. Encoded protein: CASSSSGTDTQYF.

V gene TRBV9 combines with J gene TRBJ1-1, with a weak D call TRBD1 (5 bases). The CDR3 runs 15 residues. CDR1 is SGDLS and CDR2 is YYNGEE in the germline V gene. Trimming pared 0 bases from V and 4 bases from J, leaving 13 bases between. DNA of the CDR3: TGTGCCAGCAGCGTAGAACCTACGGGGGTCACTGAAGCTTTCTTT. It encodes CASSVEPTGVTEAFF.

This clone was picked up one time. Different DNA sequences within this sample yield the same CDR3. The V gene is TRBV11-2, the J gene TRBJ2-5, with D perhaps TRBD1 (6 bases). V lost 4 bases and J 4 bases, leaving 10 bases between the germline ends. CDR1 is SGHAT, CDR2 FQNNGV, per germline. The CDR3 spans 13 residues. The CDR3 loop is CASSSGQRETQYF. For the CDR3, the DNA is TGTGCCAGCAGCTCAGGACAGCGAGAGACCCAGTACTTC.

The CDR3, as DNA: TGTGCCAGCAGGCTAGGGAGGGGGAGGTACGAGCAGTACTTC. It codes for CASRLGRGRYEQYF. The rearrangement uses TRBV6-5 and TRBJ2-7, with a possible D match to TRBD2 (7 bases). Germline V CDR1 and CDR2: MNHEY, SVGAGI. The CDR3 length is 14 residues. The ends were cut back, 6 bases at V and 4 bases at J, with 16 bases in the middle.

This chain links TRBV5-6 with TRBJ2-7; D unresolved. CDR3 length: 14 residues. Trimming took 4 bases from V and 4 from J, leaving 15 bases between them. The germline V gene encodes CDR1 SGHDT and CDR2 YYEEEE. The DNA for the CDR3 is TGTGCCAGCAGCCCGCCGTTGGATTTATACGAGCAGTACTTC. Translated, it gives CASSPPLDLYEQYF.

The chain recombines TRBV5-1 with TRBJ2-1, with a tentative D call TRBD2 (6 bases). The CDR3 has 13 residues. Trimming removed 4 bases from V and 10 bases from J, with 15 bases in between. Germline V gene lookup returns CDR1 SGHRS and CDR2 YFSETQ. The CDR3, as DNA: TGCGCCAGCAGCCCCACCGGGACTCCAGAGCAGTTCTTC. Translating gives CASSPTGTPEQFF.

The genes are TRBV7-3 and TRBJ2-7, with 8 bases aligning to TRBD1. Germline V gene sequence: CDR1 SGHTA, CDR2 FQGTGA. The CDR3 has 15 residues. J lost 1 base, V lost 1 base, and 3 bases had no gene match. This chain's CDR3 is CASSLIGTGSYEQYF. CDR3 DNA sequence: TGTGCCAGCAGCTTAATCGGGACAGGATCCTACGAGCAGTACTTC.

V is TRBV5-5 and J is TRBJ2-2; TRBD2 matches at 8 bases. The V gene's germline CDR1 is SGHKS and CDR2 YYEKEE (reference sequence). Germline trimming cut 6 bases from V and 5 bases from J; bases unmatched to any gene: 6. This CDR3 has 14 amino acids. The CDR3, as DNA: TGTGCCAGCACCCCGGGGGGGTCAACCGGGGAGCTGTTTTTT. This gives the protein CASTPGGSTGELFF.

The rearrangement joins TRBV2 to TRBJ2-1, with 7 positions matching TRBD1. Germline values: CDR1 SNHLY, CDR2 FYNNEI. After removal of 9 bases from V and 0 bases from J, the junction contained 5 bases not matched to a gene. CDR3 length: 14 amino acids. CDR3 sequence reads: CASRQGLSYNEQFF. The CDR3 bases are TGTGCCAGTAGACAGGGTCTCTCCTACAATGAGCAGTTCTTC. The whole variable domain, filled in from reference TRBV2 and TRBJ2-1, reads EPEVTQTPSHQVTQMGQEVILRCVPISNHLYFYWYRQILGQKVEFLVSFYNNEISEKSEIFDDQFSVERPDGSNFTLKIRSTKLEDSAMYFCASRQGLSYNEQFFGPGTRLTVL.